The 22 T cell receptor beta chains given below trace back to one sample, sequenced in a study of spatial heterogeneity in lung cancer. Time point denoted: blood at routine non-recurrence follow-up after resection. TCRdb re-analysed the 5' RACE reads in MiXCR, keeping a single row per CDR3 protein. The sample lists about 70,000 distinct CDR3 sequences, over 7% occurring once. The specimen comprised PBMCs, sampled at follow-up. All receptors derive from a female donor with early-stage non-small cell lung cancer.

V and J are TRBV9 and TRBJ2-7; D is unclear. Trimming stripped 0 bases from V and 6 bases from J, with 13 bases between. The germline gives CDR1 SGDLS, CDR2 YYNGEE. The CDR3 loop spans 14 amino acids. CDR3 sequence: CASSVEAGPCEQYF. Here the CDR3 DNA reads TGTGCCAGCAGCGTAGAGGCTGGACCCTGCGAGCAGTACTTC.

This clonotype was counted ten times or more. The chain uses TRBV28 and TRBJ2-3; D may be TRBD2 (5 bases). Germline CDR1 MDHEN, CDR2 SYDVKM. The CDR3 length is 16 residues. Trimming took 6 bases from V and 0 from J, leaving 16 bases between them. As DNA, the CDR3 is TGTGCCAGCAGACATAGCGAACCGACTAGCACAGATACGCAGTATTTT. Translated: CASRHSEPTSTDTQYF.

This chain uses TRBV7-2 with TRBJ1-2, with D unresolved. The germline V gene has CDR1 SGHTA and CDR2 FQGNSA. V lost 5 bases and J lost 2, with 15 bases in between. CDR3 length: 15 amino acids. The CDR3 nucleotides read TGTGCCAGCAGCCCTTTGTTGGAACCCAACTATGGCTACACCTTC. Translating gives CASSPLLEPNYGYTF.

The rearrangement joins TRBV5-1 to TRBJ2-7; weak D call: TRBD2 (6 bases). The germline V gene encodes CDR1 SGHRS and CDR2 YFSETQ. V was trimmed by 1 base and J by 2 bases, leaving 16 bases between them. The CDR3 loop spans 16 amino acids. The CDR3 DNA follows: TGCGCCAGCAGCTTGTCAAACCCGGGACTGGCCTACGAGCAGTACTTC. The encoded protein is CASSLSNPGLAYEQYF.

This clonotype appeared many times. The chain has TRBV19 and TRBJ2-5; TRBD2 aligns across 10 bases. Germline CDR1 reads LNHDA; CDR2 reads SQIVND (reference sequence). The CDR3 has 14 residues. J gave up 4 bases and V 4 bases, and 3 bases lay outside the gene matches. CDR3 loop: CASSKGLARETQYF. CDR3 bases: TGTGCCAGTAGTAAGGGACTAGCGAGAGAGACCCAGTACTTC.

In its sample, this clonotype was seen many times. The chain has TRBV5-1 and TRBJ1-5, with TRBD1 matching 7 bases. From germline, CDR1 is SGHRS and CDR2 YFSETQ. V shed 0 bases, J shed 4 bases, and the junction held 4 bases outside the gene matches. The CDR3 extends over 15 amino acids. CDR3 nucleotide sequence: TGCGCCAGCAGCTTGGGGGGACAGCGGAATCAGCCCCAGCATTTT. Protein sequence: CASSLGGQRNQPQHF.

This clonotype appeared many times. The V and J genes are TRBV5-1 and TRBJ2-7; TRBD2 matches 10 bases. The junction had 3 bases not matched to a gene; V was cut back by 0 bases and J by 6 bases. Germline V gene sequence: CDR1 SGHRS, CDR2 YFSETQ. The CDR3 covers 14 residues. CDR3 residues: CASSLEGLAFEQYF. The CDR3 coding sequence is TGCGCCAGCAGCTTGGAGGGACTAGCGTTCGAGCAGTACTTC.

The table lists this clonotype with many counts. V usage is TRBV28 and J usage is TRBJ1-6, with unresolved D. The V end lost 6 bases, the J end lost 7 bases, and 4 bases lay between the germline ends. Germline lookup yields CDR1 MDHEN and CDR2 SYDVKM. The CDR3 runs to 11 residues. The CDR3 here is CASSRNSPLHF. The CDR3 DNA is TGTGCCAGCAGCAGAAATTCACCCCTCCACTTT.

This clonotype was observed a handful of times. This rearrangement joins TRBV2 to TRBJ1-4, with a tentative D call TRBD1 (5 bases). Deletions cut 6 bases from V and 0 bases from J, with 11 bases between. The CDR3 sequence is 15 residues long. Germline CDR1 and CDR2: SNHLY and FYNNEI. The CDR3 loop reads CASRPRVATNEKLFF. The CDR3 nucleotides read TGTGCCAGCAGGCCCAGGGTTGCAACTAATGAAAAACTGTTTTTT.

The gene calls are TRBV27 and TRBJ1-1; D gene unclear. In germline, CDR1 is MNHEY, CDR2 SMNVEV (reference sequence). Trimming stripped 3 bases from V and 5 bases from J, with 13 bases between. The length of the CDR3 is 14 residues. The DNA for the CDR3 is TGTGCCAGCAGTTTCGGTCAGCCCGGGACTGAAGCTTTCTTT. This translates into CASSFGQPGTEAFF.

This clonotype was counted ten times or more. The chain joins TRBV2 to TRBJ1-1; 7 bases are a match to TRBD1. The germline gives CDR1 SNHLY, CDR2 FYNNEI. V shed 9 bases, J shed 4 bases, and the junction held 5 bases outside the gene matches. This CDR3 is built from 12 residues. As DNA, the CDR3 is TGTGCCAGACTCGACAGGGTCACTGAAGCTTTCTTT. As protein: CARLDRVTEAFF.

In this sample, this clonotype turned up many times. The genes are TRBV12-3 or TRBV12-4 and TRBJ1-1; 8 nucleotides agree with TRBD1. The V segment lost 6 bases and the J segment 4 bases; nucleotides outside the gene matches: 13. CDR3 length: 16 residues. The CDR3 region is CASRAGGSNWGTEAFF. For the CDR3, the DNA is TGTGCCAGCAGAGCAGGGGGCTCTAACTGGGGCACTGAAGCTTTCTTT.

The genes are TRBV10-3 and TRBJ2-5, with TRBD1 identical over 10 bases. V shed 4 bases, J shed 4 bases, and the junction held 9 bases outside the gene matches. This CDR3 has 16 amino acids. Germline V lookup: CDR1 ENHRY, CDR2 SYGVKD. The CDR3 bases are TGTGCCATCAGTGGGGGACAGGGGAGTGACGGAGAGACCCAGTACTTC. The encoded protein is CAISGGQGSDGETQYF.

The CDR3 spells CASSYSRGISYEQYF. In DNA form, the CDR3 reads TGTGCCAGCAGTTACTCGAGGGGAATTAGCTACGAGCAGTACTTC. The chain has TRBV6-5 and TRBJ2-7, with D perhaps given as TRBD1 or TRBD2 (5 bases each). V lost 0 bases to trimming and J lost 3 bases, with 12 bases between them. The CDR3 sequence is 15 residues long. Germline-derived CDR1 and CDR2 are MNHEY and SVGAGI.

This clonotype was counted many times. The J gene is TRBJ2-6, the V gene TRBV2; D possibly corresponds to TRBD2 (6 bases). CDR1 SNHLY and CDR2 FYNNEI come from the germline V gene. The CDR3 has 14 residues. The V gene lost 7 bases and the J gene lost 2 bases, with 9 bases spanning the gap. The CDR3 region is CASKREAGANVLTF. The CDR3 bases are TGTGCCAGCAAAAGGGAGGCTGGGGCCAACGTCCTGACTTTC.

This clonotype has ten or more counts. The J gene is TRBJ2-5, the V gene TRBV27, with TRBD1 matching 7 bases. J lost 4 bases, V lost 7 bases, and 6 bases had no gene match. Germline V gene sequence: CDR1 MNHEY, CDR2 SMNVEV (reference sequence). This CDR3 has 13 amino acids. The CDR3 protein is CASKPGQTETQYF. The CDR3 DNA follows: TGTGCCAGCAAACCGGGACAGACAGAGACCCAGTACTTC.

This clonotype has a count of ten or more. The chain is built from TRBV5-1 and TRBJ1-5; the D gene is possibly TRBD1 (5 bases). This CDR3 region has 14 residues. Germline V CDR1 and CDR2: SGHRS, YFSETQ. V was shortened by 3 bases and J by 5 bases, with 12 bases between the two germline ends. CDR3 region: CASSSSGGDQPQHF. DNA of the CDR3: TGCGCCAGCAGCTCCTCAGGAGGGGATCAGCCCCAGCATTTT.

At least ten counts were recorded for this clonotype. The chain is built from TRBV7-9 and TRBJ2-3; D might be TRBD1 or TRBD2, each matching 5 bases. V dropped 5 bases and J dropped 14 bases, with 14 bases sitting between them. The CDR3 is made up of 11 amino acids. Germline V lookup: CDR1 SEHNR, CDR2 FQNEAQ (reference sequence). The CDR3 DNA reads TGTGCCAGCAGCCTGCCCCGAGGGGTGTATTTT. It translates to CASSLPRGVYF. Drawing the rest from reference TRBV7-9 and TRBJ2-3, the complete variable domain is DTGVSQNPRHKITKRGQNVTFRCDPISEHNRLYWYRQTLGQGPEFLTYFQNEAQLEKSRLLSDRFSAERPKGSFSTLEIQRTEQGDSAMYLCASSLPRGVYFGPGTRLTVL.

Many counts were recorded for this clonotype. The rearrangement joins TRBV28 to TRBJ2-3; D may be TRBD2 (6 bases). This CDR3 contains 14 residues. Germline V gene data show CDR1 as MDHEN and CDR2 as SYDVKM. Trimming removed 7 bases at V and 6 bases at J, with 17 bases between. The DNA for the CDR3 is TGTGCCAGCACTAGGGGAGGCCCTGAGGATACGCAGTATTTT. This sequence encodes CASTRGGPEDTQYF.

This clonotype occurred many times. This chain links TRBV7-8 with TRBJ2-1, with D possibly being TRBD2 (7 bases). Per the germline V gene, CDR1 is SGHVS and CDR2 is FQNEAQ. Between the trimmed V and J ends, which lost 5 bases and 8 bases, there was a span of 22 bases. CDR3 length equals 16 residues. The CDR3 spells CASSPRGGGGRDEQFF. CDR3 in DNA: TGTGCCAGCAGCCCTAGGGGCGGCGGGGGCAGGGATGAGCAGTTCTTC.

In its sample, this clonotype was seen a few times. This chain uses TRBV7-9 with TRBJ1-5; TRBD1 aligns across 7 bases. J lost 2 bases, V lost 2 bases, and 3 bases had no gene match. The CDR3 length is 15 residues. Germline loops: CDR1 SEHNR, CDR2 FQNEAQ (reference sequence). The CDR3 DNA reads TGTGCCAGCAGCTTAACAGGGGAAGGCAATCAGCCCCAGCATTTT. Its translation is CASSLTGEGNQPQHF.

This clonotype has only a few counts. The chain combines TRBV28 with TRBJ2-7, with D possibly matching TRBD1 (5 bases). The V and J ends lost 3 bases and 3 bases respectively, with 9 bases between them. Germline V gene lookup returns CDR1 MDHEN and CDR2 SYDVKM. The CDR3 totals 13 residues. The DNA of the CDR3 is TGTGCCAGCAGTTTCTCCAGGGACTACGAGCAGTACTTC. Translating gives CASSFSRDYEQYF.